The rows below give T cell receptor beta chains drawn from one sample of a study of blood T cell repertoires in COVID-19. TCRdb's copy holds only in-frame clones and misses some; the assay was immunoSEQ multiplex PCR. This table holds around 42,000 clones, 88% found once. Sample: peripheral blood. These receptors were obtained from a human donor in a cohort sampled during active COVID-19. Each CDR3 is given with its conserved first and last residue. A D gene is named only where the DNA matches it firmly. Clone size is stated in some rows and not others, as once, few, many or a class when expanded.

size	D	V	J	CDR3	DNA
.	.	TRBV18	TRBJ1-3	CASSPTGLSGNTIYF	TGTGCCAGCTCACCGACAGGACTCTCTGGAAACACCATATATTTT
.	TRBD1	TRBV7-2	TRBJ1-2	CASRSRQGASNGYTF	TGTGCCAGCAGATCTAGACAGGGGGCAAGCAATGGCTACACCTTC
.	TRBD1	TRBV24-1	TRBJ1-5	CATSDPRQGEQPQHF	TGTGCCACCAGTGACCCCCGACAGGGTGAGCAGCCCCAGCATTTT
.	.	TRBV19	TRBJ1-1	CASSIVEGLNTEAFF	TGTGCCAGTAGTATAGTGGAGGGCTTGAACACTGAAGCTTTCTTT
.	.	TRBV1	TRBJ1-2	CTSSQEWTRRGYTF	TGCACCAGCAGCCAAGAGTGGACTCGGCGGGGCTACACCTTC
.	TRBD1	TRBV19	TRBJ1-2	CASSPDRVDYGYTF	TGTGCCAGTTCTCCCGACAGGGTGGACTATGGCTACACCTTC
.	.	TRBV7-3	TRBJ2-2	CASSRNPGATGELFF	TGTGCCAGCAGCCGGAACCCAGGGGCTACCGGGGAGCTGTTTTTT
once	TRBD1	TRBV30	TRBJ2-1	CAWSAHTGTGSYNEQFF	TGTGCCTGGAGTGCACATACCGGGACAGGCTCTTACAATGAGCAGTTCTTC
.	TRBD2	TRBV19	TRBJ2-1	CASSAGTSMYNEQFF	TGTGCCAGTAGTGCCGGGACTAGCATGTACAATGAGCAGTTCTTC
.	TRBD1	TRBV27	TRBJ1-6	CASSPGTGGRAPLHF	TGTGCCAGCAGTCCAGGGACAGGGGGCAGGGCACCCCTCCACTTT
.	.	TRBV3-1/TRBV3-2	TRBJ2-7	CASSQGLWTDISYEQYF	TGTGCCAGCAGCCAAGGGTTGTGGACAGATATTTCCTACGAGCAGTACTTC
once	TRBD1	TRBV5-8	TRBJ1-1	CASSPRGMNTEAFF	TGTGCCAGCAGCCCCAGGGGGATGAACACTGAAGCTTTCTTT
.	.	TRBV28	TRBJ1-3	CASSRSVSGNTIYF	TGTGCCAGCAGCAGGTCAGTCTCTGGAAACACCATATATTTT
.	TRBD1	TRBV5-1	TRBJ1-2	CASSPRDRGHYGYTF	TGCGCCAGCAGCCCCAGGGACAGGGGGCACTATGGCTACACCTTC
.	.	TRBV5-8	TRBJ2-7	CASSLTGLSYEQYF	TGTGCCAGCAGCTTGACAGGCCTCTCCTACGAGCAGTACTTC
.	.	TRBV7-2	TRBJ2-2	CASSLVEAGELFF	TGTGCCAGCAGCTTAGTTGAGGCCGGGGAGCTGTTTTTT
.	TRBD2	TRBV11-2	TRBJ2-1	CASTARTSAYNEQFF	TGTGCCAGCACAGCAAGGACTAGCGCTTACAATGAGCAGTTCTTC
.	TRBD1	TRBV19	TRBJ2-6	CASSTFFWDRASGANVLTF	TGTGCCAGTAGTACCTTCTTTTGGGACAGGGCCTCTGGGGCCAACGTCCTGACTTTC
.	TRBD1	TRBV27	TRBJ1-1	CASNPFGQGAEAFF	TGTGCCAGTAATCCCTTTGGGCAGGGGGCTGAAGCTTTCTTT
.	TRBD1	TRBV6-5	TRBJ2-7	CARDRGPYEQYF	TGTGCCAGGGACAGGGGCCCCTACGAGCAGTACTTC
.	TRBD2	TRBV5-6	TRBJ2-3	CASSLAAGVFGTDTQYF	TGTGCCAGCAGCTTGGCGGCGGGAGTTTTCGGCACAGATACGCAGTATTTT
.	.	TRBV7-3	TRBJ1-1	CASSFGPNTEAFF	TGTGCCAGCAGCTTCGGTCCGAACACTGAAGCTTTCTTT
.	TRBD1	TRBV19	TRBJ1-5	CASSLRTGGDQPQHF	TGTGCCAGTTCGCTACGGACAGGGGGGGATCAGCCCCAGCATTTT
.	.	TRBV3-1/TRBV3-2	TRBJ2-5	CASSLHGTNTIQETQYF	TGTGCCAGCAGCCTTCATGGAACTAACACCATCCAAGAGACCCAGTACTTC
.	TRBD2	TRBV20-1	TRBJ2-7	CSASGLAGDLHEQYF	TGCAGTGCTAGTGGACTAGCGGGAGACCTTCACGAGCAGTACTTC
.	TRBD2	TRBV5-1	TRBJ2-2	CASSLRLAGGSANTGELFF	TGCGCCAGCAGCCTAAGACTAGCGGGGGGCTCCGCGAACACCGGGGAGCTGTTTTTT
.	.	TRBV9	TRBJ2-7	CASSVSPRTATYEQYF	TGTGCCAGCAGCGTATCCCCTCGAACAGCCACCTACGAGCAGTACTTC
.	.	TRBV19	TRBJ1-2	CASSIALDSGYTF	TGTGCCAGTAGTATCGCCCTTGATAGCGGCTACACCTTC
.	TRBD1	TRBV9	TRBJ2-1	CASSDPRDRRTEDNEQFF	TGTGCCAGCAGCGACCCTAGGGACAGGAGAACCGAGGACAATGAGCAGTTCTTC
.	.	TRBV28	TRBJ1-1	CASSLKIGQPVNTEAFF	TGTGCCAGCAGTTTAAAGATTGGACAGCCGGTGAACACTGAAGCTTTCTTT
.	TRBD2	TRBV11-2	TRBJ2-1	CASSLRAGGLSNEQFF	TGTGCCAGCAGCTTAAGGGCGGGAGGGCTCTCAAATGAGCAGTTCTTC
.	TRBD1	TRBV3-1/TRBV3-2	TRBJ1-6	CASSRLPPVGTVNSPLHF	TGTGCCAGCAGCCGACTGCCTCCAGTCGGGACAGTGAATTCACCCCTCCACTTT
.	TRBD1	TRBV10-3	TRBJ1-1	CAISGDRGPTEAFF	TGTGCCATCAGTGGGGACAGGGGGCCCACTGAAGCTTTCTTT
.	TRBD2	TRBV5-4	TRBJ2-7	CASSLRLAGKNEQYF	TGTGCCAGCAGCTTGAGACTAGCGGGGAAAAACGAGCAGTACTTC
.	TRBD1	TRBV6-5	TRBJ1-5	CASSYSGQGNQPQHF	TGTGCCAGCAGTTACTCTGGACAGGGCAATCAGCCCCAGCATTTT
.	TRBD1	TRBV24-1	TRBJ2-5	CATSDRDSLQETQYF	TGTGCCACCAGTGATCGGGACAGCCTCCAAGAGACCCAGTACTTC
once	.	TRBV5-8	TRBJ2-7	CASSSRRRGWTDTTYEQYF	TGTGCCAGCAGCTCCCGAAGGCGGGGTTGGACCGACACAACCTACGAGCAGTACTTC
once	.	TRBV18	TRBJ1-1	CASSPNRVGAENTEAFF	TGTGCCAGCTCACCAAACAGGGTAGGGGCCGAGAACACTGAAGCTTTCTTT
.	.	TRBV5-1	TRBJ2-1	CASSFLGTLNNEQFF	TGCGCCAGCAGCTTCCTAGGGACACTTAACAATGAGCAGTTCTTC
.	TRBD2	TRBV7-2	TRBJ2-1	CASSSGLAGVFRDEQFF	TGTGCCAGCAGCTCGGGACTAGCGGGAGTCTTCCGTGATGAGCAGTTCTTC
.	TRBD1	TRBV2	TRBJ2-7	CASSEALGTGVYEQYF	TGTGCCAGCAGTGAAGCTTTAGGGACAGGGGTCTACGAGCAGTACTTC
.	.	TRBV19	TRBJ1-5	CASSTRVQPQHF	TGTGCCAGTAGTACCAGGGTTCAGCCCCAGCATTTT
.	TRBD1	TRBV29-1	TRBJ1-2	CSARDRPPYGYTF	TGCAGCGCTCGGGACAGGCCCCCTTATGGCTACACCTTC
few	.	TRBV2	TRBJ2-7	CASSEMADRQYF	TGTGCCAGCAGTGAAATGGCCGACAGGCAGTACTTC
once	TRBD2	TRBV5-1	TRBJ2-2	CASSWNSGRNTGELFF	TGCGCCAGCAGCTGGAATAGCGGGAGGAACACCGGGGAGCTGTTTTTT
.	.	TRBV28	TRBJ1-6	CASVKMTGQGNSPLHF	TGTGCCAGCGTCAAGATGACGGGCCAGGGGAATTCACCCCTCCACTTT
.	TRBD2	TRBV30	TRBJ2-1	CAWSRPGVGRAFNEQFF	TGTGCCTGGAGTAGACCGGGTGTCGGGAGGGCGTTCAATGAGCAGTTCTTC
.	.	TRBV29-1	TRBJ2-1	CSANQGGGSDEQFF	TGCAGCGCTAACCAGGGGGGCGGATCGGATGAGCAGTTCTTC
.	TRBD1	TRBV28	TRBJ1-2	CASSSPGQGNGYTF	TGTGCCAGCAGTTCCCCAGGACAGGGTAATGGCTACACCTTC
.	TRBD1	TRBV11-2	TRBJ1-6	CASSPKGTGTRSPLHF	TGTGCCAGCAGCCCCAAAGGGACAGGGACTCGATCACCCCTCCACTTT
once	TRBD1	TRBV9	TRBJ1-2	CASSVNQGANYGYTF	TGTGCCAGCAGCGTTAATCAGGGGGCTAACTATGGCTACACCTTC
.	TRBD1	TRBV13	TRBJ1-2	CASSSGTGTGGGYTF	TGTGCCAGCAGCTCCGGGACCGGGACAGGGGGAGGCTACACCTTC
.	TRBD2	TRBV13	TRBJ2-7	CASSLSRVGGTSYEQYF	TGTGCCAGCAGCTTATCAAGGGTCGGGGGGACCTCCTACGAGCAGTACTTC
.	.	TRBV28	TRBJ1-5	CASSPSAFTYNQPQHF	TGTGCCAGCAGCCCCTCCGCCTTCACATACAATCAGCCCCAGCATTTT